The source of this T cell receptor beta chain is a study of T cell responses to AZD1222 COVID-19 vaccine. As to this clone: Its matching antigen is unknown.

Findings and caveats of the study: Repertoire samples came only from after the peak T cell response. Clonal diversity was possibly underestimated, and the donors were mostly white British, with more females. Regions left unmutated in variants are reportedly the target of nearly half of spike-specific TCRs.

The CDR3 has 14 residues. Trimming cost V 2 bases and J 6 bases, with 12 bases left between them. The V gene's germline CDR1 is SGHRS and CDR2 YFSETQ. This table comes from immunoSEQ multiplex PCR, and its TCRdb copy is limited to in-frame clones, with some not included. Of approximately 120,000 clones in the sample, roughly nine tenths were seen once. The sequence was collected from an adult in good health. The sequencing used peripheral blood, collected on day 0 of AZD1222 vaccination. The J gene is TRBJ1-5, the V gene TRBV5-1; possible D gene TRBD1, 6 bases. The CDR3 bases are TGCGCCAGCAGCTTTTCAGGGGTCGGTCAGCCCCAGCATTTT. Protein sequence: CASSFSGVGQPQHF.